One sample yielded the 15 T cell receptor beta chains listed below, sequenced in a study of blood T cell repertoires in COVID-19. TCRdb's table, derived via immunoSEQ multiplex PCR, lists solely in-frame clones and lacks some. This table holds about 250,000 clones, around 81% found once. Specimen: peripheral blood. The receptors originated from a person aged 65 to 85 with COVID-19, enrolled during active disease.

Here the CDR3 DNA reads TGTGCCAGCAGCTTGGGGGCGAGGAACACTGAAGCTTTCTTT. Its translation: CASSLGARNTEAFF. The gene calls are TRBV7-8 and TRBJ1-1; a weak D match, TRBD1 (6 bases). The CDR3 sequence is 14 residues long. Trimming stripped 3 bases from V and 1 base from J, with 9 bases between. Germline V gene data show CDR1 as SGHVS and CDR2 as FQNEAQ.

This clone was found a few times. The chain combines TRBV5-1 with TRBJ2-3; a weak D match, TRBD2 (5 bases). CDR1 is SGHRS and CDR2 is YFSETQ in the germline V gene. The CDR3 loop spans 15 amino acids. Trimming stripped 2 bases from V and 5 bases from J, with 15 bases between. The CDR3 sequence: CASSLSGHPGDTQYF. CDR3 coding DNA: TGCGCCAGCAGCTTAAGCGGCCACCCGGGAGATACGCAGTATTTT.

The chain uses TRBV7-2 and TRBJ2-5; 10 bases align to TRBD2. The length of the CDR3 is 15 residues. The V and J ends lost 6 bases and 5 bases, in that order; junction bases with no gene match: 9. Germline lookup yields CDR1 SGHTA and CDR2 FQGNSA. DNA for the CDR3: TGTGCCAGCAGGATAGCGGGAGGCGGGGGGGAGACCCAGTACTTC. This gives the protein CASRIAGGGGETQYF.

The chain is built from TRBV5-4 and TRBJ2-7; perhaps TRBD1 as D (5 bases). The V gene's germline CDR1 is SGHNT and CDR2 YYREEE (reference sequence). This CDR3 contains 14 residues. V lost 2 bases and J 3 bases, leaving 12 bases between the germline ends. Written as DNA, the CDR3 is TGTGCCAGCAGCTTCGGTCGACAGAACTACGAGCAGTACTTC. It codes for CASSFGRQNYEQYF.

The chain employs TRBV19 and TRBJ2-7, with TRBD2 matching over 7 bases. This CDR3 has 13 residues. Germline assignment: CDR1 LNHDA and CDR2 SQIVND (reference sequence). The V segment lost 4 bases and the J segment 4 bases; nucleotides outside the gene matches: 4. In DNA form, the CDR3 reads TGTGCCAGTAGTAAGGCGGGAGTTTACGAGCAGTACTTC. Protein sequence: CASSKAGVYEQYF.

The chain uses TRBV13 and TRBJ2-2; 10 positions agree with TRBD2. CDR1 and CDR2 (germline): PRHDT, FYEKMQ (reference sequence). The V gene end was trimmed by 5 bases and the J gene end by 3 bases; junction bases not matched to a gene: 3. The CDR3 is made up of 15 amino acids. CDR3 amino acids: CASSQTSGDTGELFF. DNA for the CDR3: TGTGCCAGCAGCCAAACTAGCGGGGACACCGGGGAGCTGTTTTTT.

In regard to this clone: The same CDR3 arises from other DNA sequences in this sample as well. J is TRBJ1-5 and V is TRBV3-1 (or the pseudogene TRBV3-2); 8 bases are shared with TRBD1. This CDR3 is 15 amino acids long. Losses at the gene ends were 1 base for V and 7 bases for J; bases not matched to a gene: 6. Germline values: CDR1 LGHDT, CDR2 YNNKEL (reference sequence). DNA for the CDR3: TGTGCCAGCAGCCAAGGAACAGGGGGGCGCCAGCCCCAGCATTTT. This encodes CASSQGTGGRQPQHF.

By frequency in the sample, this clone is medium-sized. In the same sample, other DNA sequences code for this CDR3. CDR3 residues: CASSLGGQGGYTF. For the CDR3, the DNA is TGTGCCAGCAGTTTGGGGGGTCAGGGCGGCTACACCTTC. The chain joins TRBV28 to TRBJ1-2; D perhaps matches TRBD1 (5 bases). The V gene's germline CDR1 is MDHEN and CDR2 SYDVKM. CDR3 size: 13 residues. Trimming took off 3 bases at V and 8 bases at J, with 13 bases between the two ends.

The chain carries TRBV19 and TRBJ2-5; no firm D call. Trimming took 4 bases from V and 5 from J, leaving 14 bases between them. This CDR3 comprises 14 residues. From germline, CDR1 is LNHDA and CDR2 SQIVND (reference sequence). CDR3 in DNA: TGTGCCAGTAGTACCAGTCGAGGCCGGGAGACCCAGTACTTC. Its translation: CASSTSRGRETQYF.

The gene calls are TRBV6-5 and TRBJ2-1; 12 positions match TRBD2. Per the germline V gene, CDR1 is MNHEY and CDR2 is SVGAGI. The CDR3 extends over 15 amino acids. Trimming cost V 6 bases and J 3 bases; bases outside gene matches: 3. The CDR3 protein is CASSRTSGNYNEQFF. CDR3 nucleotides: TGTGCCAGCAGCCGGACTAGCGGGAACTACAATGAGCAGTTCTTC.

The chain joins TRBV7-3 to TRBJ2-2; D possibly corresponds to TRBD1 (6 bases). The CDR3 spans 16 residues. The germline CDR1 and CDR2 sequences are SGHTA and FQGTGA. V lost 1 base, J lost 1 base, and 10 bases lay in between. The CDR3 here is CASSLMGRGNTGELFF. The CDR3 DNA sequence: TGTGCCAGCAGCTTAATGGGCAGGGGGAACACCGGGGAGCTGTTTTTT. The variable domain in full, completed from reference TRBV7-3 and TRBJ2-2, reads GAGVSQTPSNKVTEKGKYVELRCDPISGHTALYWYRQSLGQGPEFLIYFQGTGAADDSGLPNDRFFAVRPEGSVSTLKIQRTERGDSAVYLCASSLMGRGNTGELFFGEGSRLTVL.

The chain uses TRBV30 and TRBJ2-7; D is perhaps TRBD2 (6 bases). The CDR3 is 13 residues long. V gave up 2 bases and J gave up 2 bases, with 10 bases separating them. From germline, CDR1 is GTSNPN and CDR2 SVGIG (reference sequence). CDR3 in DNA: TGTGCCTGGAGTCTGACTAGAACCTACGAGCAGTACTTC. The encoded protein is CAWSLTRTYEQYF.

The chain recombines TRBV24-1 with TRBJ2-6; maybe TRBD2 (6 bases). Germline CDR1 reads KGHDR; CDR2 reads SFDVKD. V was pared by 5 bases and J by 3 bases, with 13 bases between. This CDR3 is built from 16 residues. The CDR3 loop is CATSVRAGLGANVLTF. CDR3 sequence (DNA): TGTGCCACCAGTGTCAGGGCGGGGCTTGGGGCCAACGTCCTGACTTTC.

The gene calls are TRBV29-1 and TRBJ1-5; D is unresolved. V was clipped by 5 bases and J by 3 bases, with 8 bases between them. The germline V gene has CDR1 SQVTM and CDR2 ANQGSEA. The CDR3 has 12 amino acids. The CDR3 reads CSVIIPNQPQHF. CDR3 nucleotides: TGCAGCGTTATTATCCCCAATCAGCCCCAGCATTTT.

The J gene is TRBJ2-7, the V gene TRBV6-5; 7 bases fit TRBD1. Per the germline V gene, CDR1 is MNHEY and CDR2 is SVGAGI. The CDR3 has 14 amino acids. J lost 0 bases, V lost 5 bases, and 4 bases had no gene match. CDR3 region: CASSPTGVSYEQYF. The CDR3 DNA sequence: TGTGCCAGCAGTCCTACAGGGGTCTCCTACGAGCAGTACTTC.